Below, one T cell receptor beta chain is given with its context. The CDR3 spans 12 residues. V lost 5 bases, J lost 4 bases, and 11 bases lay in between. From germline, CDR1 is SQVTM and CDR2 ANQGSEA. This record belongs to a study of early T cells in non-severe SARS-CoV-2 infection. Researchers attached unique molecular identifiers to individual cDNA molecules. TCRdb called the 5' RACE reads again in MiXCR, with one record for every CDR3 protein. The data contain some 71,000 distinct CDR3 sequences, approximately 9.1% of them singletons. This chain links TRBV29-1 with TRBJ2-5, with D maybe TRBD1 (6 bases). The clonotype originates from an adult who was a healthcare worker with PCR-confirmed SARS-CoV-2 infection or an uninfected control (not recorded which). The specimen was whole blood, collected at baseline. The CDR3 region is CSVSQGLETQYF. In nucleotides, the CDR3 is TGCAGCGTTAGCCAGGGGTTAGAGACCCAGTACTTC.